One sample yielded the 4 T cell receptor beta chains listed below, sequenced in a study of T cells in Graves' hyperthyroidism and ophthalmopathy. Using RNA transcripts as the source, TCR beta CDR3 regions were amplified. Researchers ran a first-round RT-PCR on the TCR CDR3 using the HTBI primer set. In TCRdb, the multiplex PCR reads were re-called with MiXCR into one record per CDR3 protein. The profile covers approximately 590,000 distinct CDR3 sequences, with around 42% appearing a single time and 8.2% taken by the ten largest. The sequencing sample was made of peripheral blood or thyroid tissue (not recorded which). These receptor sequences come from a young woman with Graves' hyperthyroidism.

About this clonotype itself: An end of the junction does not agree with germline; a read error may underlie this. The J gene is TRBJ2-7, the V gene TRBV7-3, with unresolved D. The CDR3 sequence is 12 residues long. Germline assignment: CDR1 SGHTA and CDR2 FQGTGA. CDR3 nucleotides: TGCGCCAGCAGCCAAGAAGACTACGAGCAGTACTTC. It yields the protein CASSQEDYEQYF.

This clonotype occurred many times. The V and J genes are TRBV15 and TRBJ1-5; D possibly corresponds to TRBD1 (6 bases). This CDR3 comprises 17 residues. Trimming removed 0 bases at V and 3 bases at J, with 15 bases between. CDR1 is LNHNV, CDR2 YYDKDF, per germline (reference sequence). DNA for the CDR3: TGTGCCACCAGCAGAGACACGGTCGGACAGCACAATCAGCCCCAGCATTTT. Translation: CATSRDTVGQHNQPQHF.

The chain couples TRBV9 to TRBJ2-7, with D perhaps given as TRBD1 or TRBD2 (6 bases each). Trimming left V 4 bases short and J 2 bases short, with 19 bases between. The CDR3 is 16 residues long. Germline V gene lookup returns CDR1 SGDLS and CDR2 YYNGEE. The CDR3 nucleotides are TGTGCCAGCAGCCCAAGGGGGGACATACCCACCTACGAGCAGTACTTC. Its translation: CASSPRGDIPTYEQYF.

In this sample, this clonotype turned up a few times. The chain employs TRBV7-9 and TRBJ2-7, with D unresolved. Germline values: CDR1 SEHNR, CDR2 FQNEAQ (reference sequence). CDR3 length: 15 amino acids. The V end was cut by 5 bases, the J end by 3 bases, with 17 bases between. CDR3 nucleotides: TGTGCCAGCAGCCCGCCCCCCCGGTTCGGCTACGAGCAGTACTTC. The encoded protein is CASSPPPRFGYEQYF.